This T cell receptor beta chain emerged from a study of cytomegalovirus exposure and HLA in healthy donors. Study-level background: Tens of millions of unique TCRs from HLA-typed donors made up an early data release. Clustering assigned 81% of the roughly 400 genotyped donors to the Caucasian-associated ancestry cluster.

Trimming shortened V by 1 base and J by 4 bases, and 8 bases separated the two germline ends. The CDR3 loop spans 14 amino acids. The V gene's germline CDR1 is KGHSH and CDR2 LQKENI. Whole-study results and caveats: Immune exposure data for these donors was limited to CMV serostatus.

As regards this clone: Its antigen is undetermined.

A multiplex PCR was run with 60 Vbeta primers and 13 Jbeta primers. Data came from immunoSEQ multiplex PCR; TCRdb stores just in-frame clones and leaves some out. This table holds approximately 100,000 clones, over 60% found once. The TCR sequence derives from a female donor in good health and CMV-seropositive. V gene TRBV18 combines with J gene TRBJ1-5, with a weak D call TRBD1 (5 bases). Specimen: PBMCs. Here the CDR3 DNA reads TGTGCCAGCTCACCACGGGGGGGGAATCAGCCCCAGCATTTT. Its translation: CASSPRGGNQPQHF. Complete variable domain (other parts from reference TRBV18 and TRBJ1-5): NAGVMQNPRHLVRRRGQEARLRCSPMKGHSHVYWYRQLPEEGLKFMVYLQKENIIDESGMPKERFSAEFPKEGPSILRIQQVVRGDSAAYFCASSPRGGNQPQHFGDGTRLSIL.